These 17 T cell receptor beta chains originate from one sample sequenced in a study of T cell changes during pregnancy in multiple sclerosis. Data came from immunoSEQ multiplex PCR; TCRdb stores just in-frame clones and leaves some out. Among just over 30,000 clones listed, about 89% were seen once. This specimen was CD8+ T cells from peripheral blood mononuclear cells, taken in the second trimester of pregnancy. Receptors originate from a female donor with multiple sclerosis, enrolled in a pregnancy study.

V usage is TRBV6-6 and J usage is TRBJ2-7; D not certain. Germline lookup yields CDR1 MNHNY and CDR2 SVGAGI (reference sequence). V lost 4 bases to trimming and J lost 4 bases, with 8 bases between them. The CDR3 has 12 amino acids. CDR3 in amino acids: CASSSLLYEQYF. The CDR3 coding sequence is TGTGCCAGCAGTTCCCTGTTATACGAGCAGTACTTC.

The chain carries TRBV14 and TRBJ2-1, with TRBD1 matching over 7 bases. The CDR3 is made up of 16 amino acids. V shed 4 bases and J 1 base; nucleotides not matched to a gene: 7. CDR1 and CDR2 (germline): SGHDN, FVKESK. In DNA form, the CDR3 reads TGTGCCAGCAGCCGACAGCGACAGGGTTCCTACAATGAGCAGTTCTTC. It yields the protein CASSRQRQGSYNEQFF.

This chain joins TRBV4-3 and TRBJ1-1, with 7 bases identical to TRBD1. V lost 3 bases to trimming and J lost 2 bases; unmatched junction nucleotides: 6. The CDR3 is made up of 15 amino acids. In germline, CDR1 is LGHNA, CDR2 YSLEER. As DNA, the CDR3 is TGCGCCAGCAGCCATGGACAGGAAATTAACACTGAAGCTTTCTTT. As protein: CASSHGQEINTEAFF.

The chain carries TRBV11-2 and TRBJ1-1; TRBD1 matches 10 bases. The CDR3 sequence is 13 residues long. Trimming at V came to 1 base and at J to 12 bases, leaving 5 bases not matched to a gene. Germline CDR1 is SGHAT and CDR2 is FQNNGV. CDR3 region: CASSLVGDRGPFF. CDR3 nucleotides: TGTGCCAGCAGCTTAGTAGGGGACAGGGGACCTTTCTTT.

This clone was seen a handful of times. The rearrangement joins TRBV4-3 to TRBJ2-1, with 7 bases that match TRBD2. Losses at the gene ends were 0 bases for V and 7 bases for J; bases not matched to a gene: 9. The CDR3 has 16 amino acids. Germline values: CDR1 LGHNA, CDR2 YSLEER. CDR3 DNA: TGCGCCAGCAGCCAAGATCCCCCCGGGGGGATGAATGAGCAGTTCTTC. It is translated as CASSQDPPGGMNEQFF.

Turning to this clone: Distinct nucleotide sequences in the sample also encode this CDR3. J is TRBJ2-7 and V is TRBV27; 8 bases are a match to TRBD2. Germline CDR1 and CDR2: MNHEY and SMNVEV (reference sequence). CDR3 length equals 15 residues. The V and J ends lost 6 bases and 4 bases, in that order; junction bases with no gene match: 11. The CDR3 spells CASRMGGGPTYEQYF. The CDR3 DNA sequence: TGTGCCAGCAGAATGGGCGGGGGGCCAACTTACGAGCAGTACTTC.

Only one count was recorded for this clone. The chain links TRBV28 to TRBJ1-5, with a possible D match to TRBD1 (5 bases). Germline V CDR1 and CDR2: MDHEN, SYDVKM. V gave up 4 bases and J gave up 4 bases, with 8 bases separating them. The CDR3 extends over 13 amino acids. The CDR3 region is CASSSGGNQPQHF. CDR3 nucleotide sequence: TGTGCCAGCAGTTCGGGGGGAAATCAGCCCCAGCATTTT.

By proportion, this clone is medium-sized (0.01 to 0.1%). The chain links TRBV6-4 to TRBJ2-2, with D possibly TRBD1 on 6 matching bases. V lost 0 bases to trimming and J lost 1 base, with 9 bases between them. Germline V gene data show CDR1 as MRHNA and CDR2 as SNTAGT. This CDR3 spans 16 amino acids. Written as DNA, the CDR3 is TGTGCCAGCAGTGACTCACCGGGACAGAACACCGGGGAGCTGTTTTTT. Translation gives CASSDSPGQNTGELFF.

The chain links TRBV7-9 to TRBJ2-2; 7 bases agree with TRBD2. The trim removed 6 bases at V and 3 bases at J, leaving 13 bases unmatched. The CDR3 has 17 amino acids. The germline V gene has CDR1 SEHNR and CDR2 FQNEAQ (reference sequence). The CDR3 DNA is TGTGCCAGCAGTCCAACGGGGCTAGCGGTAGACACCGGGGAGCTGTTTTTT. This gives the protein CASSPTGLAVDTGELFF.

The chain uses TRBV29-1 and TRBJ2-3; 14 nucleotides align to TRBD2. The CDR3 is made up of 16 amino acids. Germline V CDR1 and CDR2: SQVTM, ANQGSEA. Trimming took 8 bases from V and 2 from J; bases not matched to a gene: 9. In DNA, the CDR3 is TGCAGCTTACGGACTAGCGGGAGGTGGGACACAGATACGCAGTATTTT. Translated: CSLRTSGRWDTDTQYF.

The V gene is TRBV15, the J gene TRBJ2-1, with D possibly TRBD1 on 5 matching bases. Trimming took 1 base from V and 3 from J, leaving 19 bases between them. Germline V gene lookup returns CDR1 LNHNV and CDR2 YYDKDF (reference sequence). The CDR3 is 18 amino acids. The chain's CDR3 is CATSRAEGVGGDYNEQFF. CDR3 nucleotide sequence: TGTGCCACCAGCAGAGCAGAAGGGGTTGGCGGAGACTACAATGAGCAGTTCTTC.

The chain joins TRBV13 to TRBJ2-3, with 9 bases lining up with TRBD2. This CDR3 comprises 14 residues. From germline, CDR1 is PRHDT and CDR2 FYEKMQ (reference sequence). With V trimmed by 8 bases and J by 0 bases, 3 bases remained unmatched. The chain's CDR3 is CASSSGASTDTQYF. The CDR3, as DNA: TGTGCCAGCTCTAGCGGGGCTAGCACAGATACGCAGTATTTT. Looking up the rest from reference TRBV13 and TRBJ2-3 gives the full variable domain: AAGVIQSPRHLIKEKRETATLKCYPIPRHDTVYWYQQGPGQDPQFLISFYEKMQSDKGSIPDRFSAQQFSDYHSELNMSSLELGDSALYFCASSSGASTDTQYFGPGTRLTVL.

J is TRBJ2-2 and V is TRBV6-1; D is uncertain. V dropped 4 bases and J dropped 1 base, with 10 bases sitting between them. Germline V lookup: CDR1 MNHNS, CDR2 SASEGT. The CDR3 contains 15 residues. DNA for the CDR3: TGTGCCAGCAGTGCCTATACGAAGAACACCGGGGAGCTGTTTTTT. Protein: CASSAYTKNTGELFF.

The sample holds a few counts of this clone. This chain links TRBV5-6 with TRBJ1-1; D is unclear. Between the trimmed V and J ends, which lost 1 base and 4 bases, there was a span of 17 bases. The CDR3 extends over 16 amino acids. Looked up from germline, CDR1 is SGHDT and CDR2 is YYEEEE. CDR3 protein: CASSLPLGRAATEAFF. The CDR3, as DNA: TGTGCCAGCAGCTTGCCTTTGGGGAGGGCGGCCACTGAAGCTTTCTTT.

V gene TRBV4-3 combines with J gene TRBJ2-2; 10 nucleotides line up with TRBD2. From germline, CDR1 is LGHNA and CDR2 YSLEER. The V segment lost 2 bases and the J segment 3 bases; nucleotides outside the gene matches: 6. The CDR3 loop spans 17 amino acids. DNA for the CDR3: TGCGCCAGCAGCCAATTTCTAGCGGGAGTGGACACCGGGGAGCTGTTTTTT. It codes for CASSQFLAGVDTGELFF.

This rearrangement joins TRBV7-9 to TRBJ1-4; TRBD1 matches 8 bases. The ends lost 6 bases at V and 7 bases at J; junction bases unmatched: 7. In germline, CDR1 is SEHNR, CDR2 FQNEAQ (reference sequence). The CDR3 has 14 amino acids. The CDR3 is CASSYQGAPEKLFF. The CDR3 DNA reads TGTGCCAGCAGTTACCAGGGGGCACCTGAAAAACTGTTTTTT.

The J gene is TRBJ2-7, the V gene TRBV27, with D unresolved. The CDR3 length is 14 residues. Per germline, CDR1 MNHEY and CDR2 SMNVEV (reference sequence). V lost 0 bases to trimming and J lost 7 bases, with 13 bases between them. The CDR3 spells CASSLSGPRQEQYF. The CDR3 DNA is TGTGCCAGCAGTTTATCGGGTCCGAGACAAGAGCAGTACTTC.